A selection of T cell receptor beta chains follows, all from one sample in a study of T cell responses to AZD1222 COVID-19 vaccine. Only in-frame clones appear in the TCRdb table, and some are missing; sequencing was by immunoSEQ multiplex PCR. The profile shows about 170,000 clones, 80% to 90% of them singletons. The input for sequencing was peripheral blood, taken on day 0 of AZD1222 vaccination. Receptor source: an adult in good health. CDR3s include the opening cysteine and the closing phenylalanine or tryptophan. Fields, in order: J gene, D gene, V gene, clone size, CDR3 DNA, CDR3 protein. D genes are given only for firm matches. A row's size may be missing; if present it is once, few, many or a size class.

>TRBJ2-2|TRBD2|TRBV4-1|.
TGCGCCAGCAGCCAAGATCCGAGACTAGCGGGGGGGCTTAATGAGGAGCTGTTTTTT
CASSQDPRLAGGLNEELFF
>TRBJ2-2|.|TRBV9|few
TGTGCCAGCAGCGCCCCCGGGGAGCTGTTTTTT
CASSAPGELFF
>TRBJ2-2|.|TRBV30|.
TGTGCCTGGAGTGGTCCGAACACCGGGGAGCTGTTTTTT
CAWSGPNTGELFF
>TRBJ1-2|.|TRBV28|.
TGTGCCAGCAGTTTTACAGGCACTACTAACTATGGCTACACCTTC
CASSFTGTTNYGYTF
>TRBJ1-4|TRBD1|TRBV28|.
TGTGCCAGCAGTCTGCCGGGACAGGGGAATGAAAAACTGTTTTTT
CASSLPGQGNEKLFF
>TRBJ2-1|.|TRBV14|.
TGTGCCAGCAGCCAATCACGGGGCCTCCGGCACAATGAGCAGTTCTTC
CASSQSRGLRHNEQFF
>TRBJ2-5|TRBD2|TRBV28|.
TGTGCCAGCAGTCGTACTAGCGGGGGCGTAGAGACCCAGTACTTC
CASSRTSGGVETQYF
>TRBJ2-3|TRBD2|TRBV7-7|.
TGTGCTAGCAGCTTAGCGGGCGCGGATACGCAGTATTTT
CASSLAGADTQYF
>TRBJ1-6|TRBD1|TRBV30|.
TGTGCCTGGAGTAGAGGGGGCAATTCACCCCTCCACTTT
CAWSRGGNSPLHF
>TRBJ2-3|TRBD2|TRBV7-3|.
TGTGCCAGCAGCCTAGGGGAGGGTAGGCAGTATTTT
CASSLGEGRQYF
>TRBJ1-2|.|TRBV6-5|.
TGTGCCAGCAGTTATGGGGGCGGTGGCTACACCTTC
CASSYGGGGYTF
>TRBJ2-1|TRBD2|TRBV7-6|.
TGTGCCAGCAGCGCAAGCGGGGGGGAGTCGAATGAGCAGTTCTTC
CASSASGGESNEQFF
>TRBJ1-6|.|TRBV12-3/TRBV12-4|.
TGTGCCAGCAGTTTTTGGACTACTTCCCTCCACTTT
CASSFWTTSLHF
>TRBJ1-2|TRBD1|TRBV5-6|few
TGTGCCAGCAGCCTGGGACAGAACCTCTATGGCTACACCTTC
CASSLGQNLYGYTF
>TRBJ2-1|TRBD2|TRBV4-1|.
TGCGCCAGCAGCCTCCGACTAGCGAGAGGCAATGAGCAGTTCTTC
CASSLRLARGNEQFF
>TRBJ2-1|.|TRBV7-6|.
TGTGCCAGCAGCTCGGACAGGGAGGGTAGCAATGAGCAGTTCTTC
CASSSDREGSNEQFF
>TRBJ1-1|.|TRBV27|.
TGTGCCAGCAGTTTGAGAGGGAGAGCTTTCTTT
CASSLRGRAFF
>TRBJ2-5|.|TRBV10-3|.
TGTGCCATCAGTGTCTCGGAGGAGACCCAGTACTTC
CAISVSEETQYF
>TRBJ1-2|.|TRBV5-5|.
TGTGCCAGCAGCCGAGGCGCCTCGCGGTATGGCTACACCTTC
CASSRGASRYGYTF
>TRBJ2-3|TRBD1|TRBV27|.
TGTGCCAGCAGTTTAATGTTCGGGGACAGGGGCACAGATACGCAGTATTTT
CASSLMFGDRGTDTQYF
>TRBJ1-2|TRBD1|TRBV29-1|.
TGCAGCGTATTCTGGACAGGGGGCCGAAACACCCTTAACTATGGCTACACCTTC
CSVFWTGGRNTLNYGYTF
>TRBJ2-1|TRBD2|TRBV18|once
TGTGCCAGCTCCTCTGTGGTAGCGGGGGCCGGGAATGAGCAGTTCTTC
CASSSVVAGAGNEQFF
>TRBJ1-4|.|TRBV30|.
TGTGCCTGGAGTGTAGGTATGGGGACTAATGAAAAACTGTTTTTT
CAWSVGMGTNEKLFF
>TRBJ1-5|TRBD1|TRBV4-1|.
TGCGCCAGCAGCCACCCGGACAGGGGGCCCCATCAGCCCCAGCATTTT
CASSHPDRGPHQPQHF
>TRBJ1-5|TRBD1|TRBV6-1|.
TGTGCCAGCAGTGAAATGGGGACAGTTGTTCCTCAGCCCCAGCATTTT
CASSEMGTVVPQPQHF
>TRBJ1-5|TRBD1|TRBV9|.
TGTGCCAGCAGCGTAGACGGGACAGGGGGCGATCAGCCCCAGCATTTT
CASSVDGTGGDQPQHF
>TRBJ1-6|.|TRBV18|.
TGTGCCAGCTCACCCGTCGGCAGGGAGAATTCACCCCTCCACTTT
CASSPVGRENSPLHF
>TRBJ1-6|TRBD1|TRBV10-3|.
TGTGCCATCAAAGCGACAGGGGCTGGATCACCCCTCCACTTT
CAIKATGAGSPLHF
>TRBJ2-1|TRBD1|TRBV7-3|.
TGTGCCAGCAGCGAAGGACAGGGTTTGTCCTACAATGAGCAGTTCTTC
CASSEGQGLSYNEQFF
>TRBJ2-7|.|TRBV9|.
TGTGCCAGCAGCCCCTTGGCAGGGGCCTCCTACGAGCAGTACTTC
CASSPLAGASYEQYF
>TRBJ1-6|TRBD1|TRBV19|.
TGTGCCAGTAGTACTTTAACGGGACAGATTAATTCACCCCTCCACTTT
CASSTLTGQINSPLHF
>TRBJ2-4|TRBD2|TRBV29-1|.
TGCAGCGTTGAAGTGGGACTAGCAGACATTCAGTACTTC
CSVEVGLADIQYF
>TRBJ2-3|TRBD2|TRBV5-5|.
TGTGCCAGCAGCTCCGGACTAGCGGGGGGCGGGGGCCCAGATACGCAGTATTTT
CASSSGLAGGGGPDTQYF
>TRBJ2-3|.|TRBV15|.
TGTGCCACCAGCAGCTTCCTTTCTAGCACAGATACGCAGTATTTT
CATSSFLSSTDTQYF
>TRBJ2-3|.|TRBV21-1|.
TGTGCCAGCAGAGGGGGGGACAGCCTCACAGATACGCAGTATTTT
CASRGGDSLTDTQYF
>TRBJ1-4|.|TRBV28|.
TGTGCCAGCAGTTTAAATTCTCGGGCGGCTAATGAAAAACTGTTTTTT
CASSLNSRAANEKLFF
>TRBJ2-5|.|TRBV6-2/TRBV6-3|.
TGTGCCAGCAGTTATGGGCAAGAGACCCAGTACTTC
CASSYGQETQYF
>TRBJ2-5|TRBD1|TRBV7-9|.
TGTGCCAGCAGCCCCCCGACAGGGGGTGTCCAAGAGACCCAGTACTTC
CASSPPTGGVQETQYF
>TRBJ1-2|.|TRBV2|.
TGTGCCAGCAGTGAAGGGGGCCGAGGGAATAACTATGGCTACACCTTC
CASSEGGRGNNYGYTF
>TRBJ2-5|.|TRBV28|.
TGTGCCAGCAGTTTATTTAGCGATCAAGAGACCCAGTACTTC
CASSLFSDQETQYF
>TRBJ2-1|.|TRBV4-2|.
TGTGCCAGCAGCCAAGAAGGATCGGGGCTCAATGAGCAGTTCTTC
CASSQEGSGLNEQFF
>TRBJ1-1|.|TRBV21-1|.
TGTGCCAGCAGCAAACGGCAGGGCACTAAGAACACTGAAGCTTTCTTT
CASSKRQGTKNTEAFF
>TRBJ1-5|TRBD1|TRBV30|.
TGTGCCTGGAGTGTACGGCAGGGGGTTCAGCCCCAGCATTTT
CAWSVRQGVQPQHF
>TRBJ2-7|.|TRBV6-5|.
TGTGCCAGCAGTTACTCGGCGGGACAGACTTCCTACGAGCAGTACTTC
CASSYSAGQTSYEQYF
>TRBJ2-2|TRBD2|TRBV6-5|.
TGTGCCAGCAGCCTGACTAGCGGTGTCTCCGGGGAGCTGTTTTTT
CASSLTSGVSGELFF
>TRBJ2-6|.|TRBV7-2|.
TGTGCCAGCAGCTTATTTGCGGGGGCCAACGTCCTGACTTTC
CASSLFAGANVLTF
>TRBJ1-4|.|TRBV7-9|.
TGTGCCAGCACCAAAGACACTACTAATGAAAAACTGTTTTTT
CASTKDTTNEKLFF
>TRBJ1-1|.|TRBV20-1|.
TGCAGTGCTAGTGAGCAAATTGGCGCTGAAGCTTTCTTT
CSASEQIGAEAFF
>TRBJ1-6|.|TRBV10-3|.
TGTGCCATCAGGACAGGAGGGGATTCACCCCTCCACTTT
CAIRTGGDSPLHF
>TRBJ2-7|TRBD1|TRBV3-1/TRBV3-2|.
TGTGCCAGCAGCCAAGATCTTTCAGGGGGCCACGAGCAGTACTTC
CASSQDLSGGHEQYF
>TRBJ1-1|.|TRBV14|.
TGTGCCAGCAGCCCAGGGTCTCGTGAAGCTTTCTTT
CASSPGSREAFF
>TRBJ2-3|.|TRBV5-1|.
TGCGCCAGCAGCTTGGCCGGAGCAGATACGCAGTATTTT
CASSLAGADTQYF
>TRBJ2-3|.|TRBV10-3|.
TGTGCCATCAGTGCTCGGAATGTGCTCAGGGGAAGCACAGATACGCAGTATTTT
CAISARNVLRGSTDTQYF
>TRBJ1-2|TRBD1|TRBV10-3|.
TGTGCCATCAGTGAAGAACAGGGGTTCTATGGCTACACCTTC
CAISEEQGFYGYTF